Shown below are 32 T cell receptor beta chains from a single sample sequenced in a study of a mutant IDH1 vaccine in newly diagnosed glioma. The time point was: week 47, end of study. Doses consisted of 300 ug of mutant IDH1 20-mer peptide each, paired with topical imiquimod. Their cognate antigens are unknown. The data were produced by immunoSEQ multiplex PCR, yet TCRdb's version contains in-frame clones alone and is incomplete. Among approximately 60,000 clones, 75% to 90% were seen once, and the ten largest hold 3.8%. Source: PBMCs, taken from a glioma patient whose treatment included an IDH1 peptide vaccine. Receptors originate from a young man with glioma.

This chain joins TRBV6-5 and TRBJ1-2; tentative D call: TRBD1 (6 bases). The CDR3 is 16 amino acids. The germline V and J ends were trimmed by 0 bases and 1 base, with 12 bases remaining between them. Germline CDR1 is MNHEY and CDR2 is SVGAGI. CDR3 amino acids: CASSYSPAGDNYGYTF. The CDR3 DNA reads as TGTGCCAGCAGTTACTCTCCGGCAGGGGATAACTATGGCTACACCTTC.

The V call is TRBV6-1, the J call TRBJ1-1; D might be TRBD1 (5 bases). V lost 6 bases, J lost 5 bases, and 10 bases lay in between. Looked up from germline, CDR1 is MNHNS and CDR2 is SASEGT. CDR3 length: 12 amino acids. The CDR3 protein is CASRYQGTEAFF. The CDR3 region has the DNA TGTGCCAGCAGATATCAGGGTACTGAAGCTTTCTTT.

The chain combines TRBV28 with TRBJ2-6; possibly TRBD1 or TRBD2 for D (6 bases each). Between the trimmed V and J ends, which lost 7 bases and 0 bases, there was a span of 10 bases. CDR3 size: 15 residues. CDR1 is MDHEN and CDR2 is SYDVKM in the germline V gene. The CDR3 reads CASIGGSSGANVLTF. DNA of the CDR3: TGTGCCAGCATCGGGGGCTCCTCTGGGGCCAACGTCCTGACTTTC.

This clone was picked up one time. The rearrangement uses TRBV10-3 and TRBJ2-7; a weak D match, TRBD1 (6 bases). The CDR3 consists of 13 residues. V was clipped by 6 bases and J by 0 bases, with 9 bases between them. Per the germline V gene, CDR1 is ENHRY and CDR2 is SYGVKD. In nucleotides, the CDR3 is TGTGCCATCAGACGGACAGCCTCCTACGAGCAGTACTTC. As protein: CAIRRTASYEQYF.

CDR3 DNA: TGTGCCATCGCATCCGGGGCAGCGGGGGCCTCCTACGAGCAGTACTTC. Its translation is CAIASGAAGASYEQYF. The rearrangement joins TRBV10-3 to TRBJ2-7, with 8 positions matching TRBD2. CDR3 length: 16 residues. Losses at the gene ends were 8 bases for V and 0 bases for J; bases not matched to a gene: 12. Germline V gives CDR1 ENHRY, CDR2 SYGVKD.

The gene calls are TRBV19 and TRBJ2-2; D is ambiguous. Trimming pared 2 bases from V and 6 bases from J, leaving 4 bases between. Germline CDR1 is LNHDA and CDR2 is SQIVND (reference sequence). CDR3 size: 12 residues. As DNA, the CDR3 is TGTGCCAGTAGTATAATCTCCGGGGAGCTGTTTTTT. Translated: CASSIISGELFF.

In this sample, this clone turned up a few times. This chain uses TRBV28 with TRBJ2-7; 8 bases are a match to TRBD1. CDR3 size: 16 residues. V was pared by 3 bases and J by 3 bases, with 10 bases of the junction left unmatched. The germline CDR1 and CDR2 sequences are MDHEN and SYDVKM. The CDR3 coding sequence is TGTGCCAGCAGTTTTCCCGCCGGGACAGGAAGCTACGAGCAGTACTTC. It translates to CASSFPAGTGSYEQYF.

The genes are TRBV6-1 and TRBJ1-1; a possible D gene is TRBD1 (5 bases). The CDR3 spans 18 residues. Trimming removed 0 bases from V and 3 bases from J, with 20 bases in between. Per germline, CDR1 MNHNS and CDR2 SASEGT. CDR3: CASSEAGFLKGWDTEAFF. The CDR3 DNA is TGTGCCAGCAGTGAAGCCGGGTTTTTGAAGGGGTGGGACACTGAAGCTTTCTTT.

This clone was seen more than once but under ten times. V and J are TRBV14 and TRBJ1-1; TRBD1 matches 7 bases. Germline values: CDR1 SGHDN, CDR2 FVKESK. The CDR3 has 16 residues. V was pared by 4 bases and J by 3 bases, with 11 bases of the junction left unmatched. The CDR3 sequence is CASSPRYRQGDTEAFF. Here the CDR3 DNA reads TGTGCCAGCAGCCCCCGCTACCGACAGGGTGACACTGAAGCTTTCTTT.

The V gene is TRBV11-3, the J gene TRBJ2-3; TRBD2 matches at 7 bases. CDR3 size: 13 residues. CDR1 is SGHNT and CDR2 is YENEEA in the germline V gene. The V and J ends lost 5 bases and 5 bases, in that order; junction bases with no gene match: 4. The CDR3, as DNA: TGTGCCAGCAGCCCGGGGGAGGGAGATACGCAGTATTTT. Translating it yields CASSPGEGDTQYF. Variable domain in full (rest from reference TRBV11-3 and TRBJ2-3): EAGVVQSPRYKIIEKKQPVAFWCNPISGHNTLYWYLQNLGQGPELLIRYENEEAVDDSQLPKDRFSAERLKGVDSTLKIQPAELGDSAVYLCASSPGEGDTQYFGPGTRLTVL.

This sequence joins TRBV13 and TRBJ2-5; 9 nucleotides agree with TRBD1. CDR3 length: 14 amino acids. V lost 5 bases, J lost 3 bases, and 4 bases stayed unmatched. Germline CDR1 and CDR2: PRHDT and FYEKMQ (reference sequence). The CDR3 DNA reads TGTGCCAGCAGCCCACGGACAGGGGAAGAGACCCAGTACTTC. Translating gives CASSPRTGEETQYF.

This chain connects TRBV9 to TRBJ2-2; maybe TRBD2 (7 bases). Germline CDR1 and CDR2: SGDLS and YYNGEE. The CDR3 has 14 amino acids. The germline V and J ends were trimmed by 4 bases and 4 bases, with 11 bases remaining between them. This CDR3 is CASSTGGRTGELFF. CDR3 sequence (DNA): TGTGCCAGCAGCACGGGGGGCCGCACCGGGGAGCTGTTTTTT.

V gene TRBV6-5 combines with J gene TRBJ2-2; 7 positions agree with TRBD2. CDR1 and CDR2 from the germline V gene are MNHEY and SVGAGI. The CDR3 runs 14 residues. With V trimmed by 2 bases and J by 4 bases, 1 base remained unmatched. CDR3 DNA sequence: TGTGCCAGCAGTTACGGGGAGGGCACCGGGGAGCTGTTTTTT. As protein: CASSYGEGTGELFF.

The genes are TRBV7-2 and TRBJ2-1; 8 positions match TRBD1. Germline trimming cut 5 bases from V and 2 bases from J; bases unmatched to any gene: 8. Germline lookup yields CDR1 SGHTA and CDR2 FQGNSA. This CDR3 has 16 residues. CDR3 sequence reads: CASSRTSGGAYNEQFF. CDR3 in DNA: TGTGCCAGCAGCCGAACTTCAGGGGGCGCCTACAATGAGCAGTTCTTC.

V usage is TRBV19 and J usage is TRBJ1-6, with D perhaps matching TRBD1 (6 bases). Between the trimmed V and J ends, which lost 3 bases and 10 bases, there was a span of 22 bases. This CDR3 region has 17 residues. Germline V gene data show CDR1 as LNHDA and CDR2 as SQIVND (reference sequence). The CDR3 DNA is TGTGCCAGTAGTATCCTGACAGGAGGGACGCGGGGGTCACCCCTCCACTTT. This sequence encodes CASSILTGGTRGSPLHF.

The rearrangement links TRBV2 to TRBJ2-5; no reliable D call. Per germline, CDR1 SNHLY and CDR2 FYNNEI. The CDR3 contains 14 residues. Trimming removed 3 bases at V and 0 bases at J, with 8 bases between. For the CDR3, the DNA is TGTGCCAGCAGTGATGGCAGCAACCAAGAGACCCAGTACTTC. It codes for CASSDGSNQETQYF.

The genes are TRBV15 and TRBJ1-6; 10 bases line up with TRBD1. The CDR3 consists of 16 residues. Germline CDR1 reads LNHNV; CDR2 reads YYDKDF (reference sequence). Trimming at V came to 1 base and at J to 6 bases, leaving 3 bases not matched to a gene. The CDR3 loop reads CATSRGTGGSNSPLHF. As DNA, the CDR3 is TGTGCCACCAGCAGAGGGACAGGGGGAAGTAATTCACCCCTCCACTTT.

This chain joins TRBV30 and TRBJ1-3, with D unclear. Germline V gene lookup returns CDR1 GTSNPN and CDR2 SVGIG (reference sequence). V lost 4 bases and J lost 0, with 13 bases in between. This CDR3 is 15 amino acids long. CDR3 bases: TGTGCCTGGACTGCTCCCCTCGCCTCTGGAAACACCATATATTTT. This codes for CAWTAPLASGNTIYF.

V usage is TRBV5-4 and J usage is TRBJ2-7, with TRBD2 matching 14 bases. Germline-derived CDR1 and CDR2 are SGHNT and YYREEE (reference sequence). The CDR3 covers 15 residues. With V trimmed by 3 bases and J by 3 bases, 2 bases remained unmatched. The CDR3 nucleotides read TGTGCCAGCAGCTCGGGGACTAGCGGGGGCTACGAGCAGTACTTC. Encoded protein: CASSSGTSGGYEQYF. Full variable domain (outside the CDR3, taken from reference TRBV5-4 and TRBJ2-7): ETGVTQSPTHLIKTRGQQVTLRCSSQSGHNTVSWYQQALGQGPQFIFQYYREEENGRGNFPPRFSGLQFPNYSSELNVNALELDDSALYLCASSSGTSGGYEQYFGPGTRLTVT.

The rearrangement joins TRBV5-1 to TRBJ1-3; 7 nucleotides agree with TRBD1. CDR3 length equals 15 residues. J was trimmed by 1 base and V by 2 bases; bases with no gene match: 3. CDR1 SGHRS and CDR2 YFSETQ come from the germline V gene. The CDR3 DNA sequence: TGCGCCAGCAGCTTAGACAGGGTATCTGGAAACACCATATATTTT. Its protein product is CASSLDRVSGNTIYF.

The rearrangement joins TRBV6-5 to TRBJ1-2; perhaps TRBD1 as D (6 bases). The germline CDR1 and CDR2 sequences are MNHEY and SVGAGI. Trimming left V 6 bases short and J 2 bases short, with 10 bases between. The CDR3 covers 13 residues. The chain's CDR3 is CASSLDRNYGYTF. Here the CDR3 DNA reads TGTGCCAGCAGCCTGGACAGAAACTATGGCTACACCTTC.

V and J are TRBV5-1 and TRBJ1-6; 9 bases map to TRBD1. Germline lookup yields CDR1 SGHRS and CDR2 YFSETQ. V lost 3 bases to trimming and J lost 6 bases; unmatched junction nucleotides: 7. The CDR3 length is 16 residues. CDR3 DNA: TGCGCCAGCAGCTATGACAGGGGGACGCTTAATTCACCCCTCCACTTT. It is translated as CASSYDRGTLNSPLHF.

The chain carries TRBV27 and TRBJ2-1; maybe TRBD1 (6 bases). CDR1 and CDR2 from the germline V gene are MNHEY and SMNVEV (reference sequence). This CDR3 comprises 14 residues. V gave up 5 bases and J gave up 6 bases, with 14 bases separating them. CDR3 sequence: CASSDSGTINEQFF. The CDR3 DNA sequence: TGTGCCAGCAGTGACTCCGGGACAATCAATGAGCAGTTCTTC.

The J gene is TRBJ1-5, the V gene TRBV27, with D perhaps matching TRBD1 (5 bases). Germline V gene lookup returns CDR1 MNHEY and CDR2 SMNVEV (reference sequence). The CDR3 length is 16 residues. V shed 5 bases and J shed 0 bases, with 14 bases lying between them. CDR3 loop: CASSPRRGDSNQPQHF. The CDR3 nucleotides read TGTGCCAGCAGTCCCCGTAGGGGTGATAGCAATCAGCCCCAGCATTTT.

CDR3 DNA: TGTGCCAGCAGCCAAAGACTAGCGGGGCCTACCTACGAGCAGTACTTC. This gives the protein CASSQRLAGPTYEQYF. V gene TRBV14 combines with J gene TRBJ2-7, with 11 bases aligning to TRBD2. The CDR3 runs to 16 residues. V lost 2 bases and J lost 2; bases outside the gene matches: 5. Germline CDR1 is SGHDN and CDR2 is FVKESK.

The CDR3 nucleotides are TGTGCCAGCAGCTTTCCGGGACCTAATCAGCCCCAGCATTTT. Protein sequence: CASSFPGPNQPQHF. V usage is TRBV7-9 and J usage is TRBJ1-5; maybe TRBD1 (5 bases). Germline CDR1 SEHNR, CDR2 FQNEAQ (reference sequence). The CDR3 is 14 residues long. V was pared by 3 bases and J by 4 bases, with 10 bases between.

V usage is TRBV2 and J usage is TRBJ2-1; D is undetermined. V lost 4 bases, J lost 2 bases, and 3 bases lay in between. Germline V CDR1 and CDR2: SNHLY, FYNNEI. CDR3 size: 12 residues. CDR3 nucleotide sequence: TGTGCCAGCAGTGGGGCCTACAATGAGCAGTTCTTC. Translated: CASSGAYNEQFF. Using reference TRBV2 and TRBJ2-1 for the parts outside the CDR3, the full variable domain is EPEVTQTPSHQVTQMGQEVILRCVPISNHLYFYWYRQILGQKVEFLVSFYNNEISEKSEIFDDQFSVERPDGSNFTLKIRSTKLEDSAMYFCASSGAYNEQFFGPGTRLTVL.

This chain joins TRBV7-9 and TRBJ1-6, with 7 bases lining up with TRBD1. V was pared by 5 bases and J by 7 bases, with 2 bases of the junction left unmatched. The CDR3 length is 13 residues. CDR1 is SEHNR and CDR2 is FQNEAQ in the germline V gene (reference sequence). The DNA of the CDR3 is TGTGCCAGCAGCGACAGGGTGAATTCACCCCTCCACTTT. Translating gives CASSDRVNSPLHF.

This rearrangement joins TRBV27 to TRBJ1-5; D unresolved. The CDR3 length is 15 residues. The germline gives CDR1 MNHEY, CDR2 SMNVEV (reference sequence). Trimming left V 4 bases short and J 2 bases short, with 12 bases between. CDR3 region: CASSSIRGGNQPQHF. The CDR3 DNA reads TGTGCCAGCAGTTCCATCCGGGGAGGCAATCAGCCCCAGCATTTT.

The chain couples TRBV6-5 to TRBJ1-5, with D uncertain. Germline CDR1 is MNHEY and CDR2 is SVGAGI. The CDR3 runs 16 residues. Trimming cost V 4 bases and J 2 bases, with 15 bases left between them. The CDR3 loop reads CASSLNPRVGNQPQHF. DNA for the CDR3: TGTGCCAGCAGTTTGAATCCGAGGGTCGGCAATCAGCCCCAGCATTTT.

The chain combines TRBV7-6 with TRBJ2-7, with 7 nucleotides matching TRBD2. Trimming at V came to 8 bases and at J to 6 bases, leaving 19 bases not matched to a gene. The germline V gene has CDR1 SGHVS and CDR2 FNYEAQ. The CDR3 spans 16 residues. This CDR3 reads CASALSGGSGVGEQYF. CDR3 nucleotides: TGTGCCAGCGCCCTGTCGGGGGGTTCGGGAGTTGGCGAGCAGTACTTC. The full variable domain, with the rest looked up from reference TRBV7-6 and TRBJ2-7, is GAGVSQSPRYKVTKRGQDVALRCDPISGHVSLYWYRQALGQGPEFLTYFNYEAQQDKSGLPNDRFSAERPEGSISTLTIQRTEQRDSAMYRCASALSGGSGVGEQYFGPGTRLTVT.

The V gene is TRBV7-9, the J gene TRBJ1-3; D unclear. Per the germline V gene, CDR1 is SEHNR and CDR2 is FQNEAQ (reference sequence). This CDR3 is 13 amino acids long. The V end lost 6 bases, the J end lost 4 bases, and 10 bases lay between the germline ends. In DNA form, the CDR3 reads TGTGCCAGCAGTCCCTCGGCGGGAAACACCATATATTTT. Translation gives CASSPSAGNTIYF. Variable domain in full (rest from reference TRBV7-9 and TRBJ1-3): DTGVSQNPRHKITKRGQNVTFRCDPISEHNRLYWYRQTLGQGPEFLTYFQNEAQLEKSRLLSDRFSAERPKGSFSTLEIQRTEQGDSAMYLCASSPSAGNTIYFGEGSWLTVV.